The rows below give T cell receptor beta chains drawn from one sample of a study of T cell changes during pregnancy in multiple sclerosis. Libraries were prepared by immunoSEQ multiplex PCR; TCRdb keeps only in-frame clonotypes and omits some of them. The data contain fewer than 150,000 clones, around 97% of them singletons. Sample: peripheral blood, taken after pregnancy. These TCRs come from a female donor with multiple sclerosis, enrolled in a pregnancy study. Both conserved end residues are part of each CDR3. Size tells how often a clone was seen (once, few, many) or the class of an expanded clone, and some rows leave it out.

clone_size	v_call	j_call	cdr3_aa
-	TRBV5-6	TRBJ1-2	CASSWGQPNYGYTF
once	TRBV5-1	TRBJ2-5	CASSLELRRETQYF
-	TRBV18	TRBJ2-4	CASSPGTENIQYF
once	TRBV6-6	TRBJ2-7	CASSYSNPGYYEQYF
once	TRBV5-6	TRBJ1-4	CASSLTGAREKLFF
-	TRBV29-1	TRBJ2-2	CSVITGQENTGELFF
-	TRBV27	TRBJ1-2	CASSSLTGSNYGYTF
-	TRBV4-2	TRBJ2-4	CASSRLAGGQAKNIQYF
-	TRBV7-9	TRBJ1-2	CASSLGTGARGYGYTF
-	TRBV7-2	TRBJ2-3	CASSLIGTSGRTSDTQYF
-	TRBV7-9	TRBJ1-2	CASSFGQGAHYGYTF
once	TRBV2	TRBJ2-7	CASKGRITGEEQYF
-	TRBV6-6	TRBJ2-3	CAVQTSGSTDTQYF
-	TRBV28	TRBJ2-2	CASRLDRGQAGELFF
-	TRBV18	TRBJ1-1	CASSQKQGAGTEAFF
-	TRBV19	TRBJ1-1	CASKTGVVTEAFF
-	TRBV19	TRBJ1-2	CASSAYDGGGINYGYTF
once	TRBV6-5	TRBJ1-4	CASGRTGTYEKLFF
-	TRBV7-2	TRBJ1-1	CASSLGRRQGGEAFF
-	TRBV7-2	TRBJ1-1	CASSSSGRGFDPWNTEAFF
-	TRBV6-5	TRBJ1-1	CASSYGRSLNTEAFF
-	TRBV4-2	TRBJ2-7	CASSQITSDSYEQYF
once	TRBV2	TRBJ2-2	CASSRDRRKTGELFF
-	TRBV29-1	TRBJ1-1	CSVLLGAMNTEAFF
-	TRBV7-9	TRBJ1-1	CASSLVRLNTEAFF
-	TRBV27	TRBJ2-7	CASSLGSSGSYEQYF